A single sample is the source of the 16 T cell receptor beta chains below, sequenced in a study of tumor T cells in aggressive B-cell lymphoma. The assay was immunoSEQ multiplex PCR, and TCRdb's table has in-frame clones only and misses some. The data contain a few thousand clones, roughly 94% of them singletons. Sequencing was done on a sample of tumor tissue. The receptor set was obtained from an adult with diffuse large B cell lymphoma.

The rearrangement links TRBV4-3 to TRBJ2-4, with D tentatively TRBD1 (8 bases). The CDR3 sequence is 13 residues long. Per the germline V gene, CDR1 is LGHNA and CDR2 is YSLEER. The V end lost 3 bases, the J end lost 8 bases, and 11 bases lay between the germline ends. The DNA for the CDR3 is TGCGCCAGCAGCCACACAGGGGGGGACATTCAGTACTTC. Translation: CASSHTGGDIQYF.

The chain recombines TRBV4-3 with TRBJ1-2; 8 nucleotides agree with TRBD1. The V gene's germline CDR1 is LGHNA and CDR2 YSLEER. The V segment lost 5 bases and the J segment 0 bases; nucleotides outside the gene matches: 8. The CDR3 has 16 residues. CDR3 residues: CASSFQGAQANYGYTF. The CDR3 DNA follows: TGCGCCAGCAGCTTCCAGGGGGCGCAGGCTAACTATGGCTACACCTTC.

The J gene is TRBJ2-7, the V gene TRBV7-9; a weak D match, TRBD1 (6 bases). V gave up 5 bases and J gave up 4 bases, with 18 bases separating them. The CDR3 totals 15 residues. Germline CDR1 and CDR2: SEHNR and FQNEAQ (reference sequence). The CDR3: CASSATGPGGYEQYF. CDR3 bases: TGTGCCAGCAGCGCTACAGGGCCGGGTGGGTACGAGCAGTACTTC.

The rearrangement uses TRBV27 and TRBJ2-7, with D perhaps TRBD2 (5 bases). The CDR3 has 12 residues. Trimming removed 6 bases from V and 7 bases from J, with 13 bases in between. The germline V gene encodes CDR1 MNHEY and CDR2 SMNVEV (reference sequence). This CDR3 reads CASRPLSGEQYF. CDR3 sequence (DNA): TGTGCCAGCAGGCCTTTGTCGGGAGAGCAGTACTTC.

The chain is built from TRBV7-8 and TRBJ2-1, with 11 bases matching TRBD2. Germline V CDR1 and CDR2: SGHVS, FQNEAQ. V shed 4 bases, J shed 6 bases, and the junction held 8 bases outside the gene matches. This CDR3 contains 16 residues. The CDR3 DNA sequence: TGTGCCAGCAGCTCCTCGGGGCTAGCGGGGGGCAATGAGCAGTTCTTC. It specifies CASSSSGLAGGNEQFF.

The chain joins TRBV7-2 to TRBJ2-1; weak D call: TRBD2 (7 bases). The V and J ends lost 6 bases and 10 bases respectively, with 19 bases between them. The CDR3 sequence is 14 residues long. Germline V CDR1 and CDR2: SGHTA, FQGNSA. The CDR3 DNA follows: TGTGCCAGCAGTACCCAAGGGTCGGGGGGCGAGCAGTTCTTC. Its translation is CASSTQGSGGEQFF. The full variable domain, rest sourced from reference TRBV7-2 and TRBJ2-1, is GAGVSQSPSNKVTEKGKDVELRCDPISGHTALYWYRQSLGQGLEFLIYFQGNSAPDKSGLPSDRFSAERTGGSVSTLTIQRTQQEDSAVYLCASSTQGSGGEQFFGPGTRLTVL.

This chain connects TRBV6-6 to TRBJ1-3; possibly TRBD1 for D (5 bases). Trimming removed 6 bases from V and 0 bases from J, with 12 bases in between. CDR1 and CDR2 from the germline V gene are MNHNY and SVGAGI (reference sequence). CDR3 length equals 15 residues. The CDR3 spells CASRYYDSSGNTIYF. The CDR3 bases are TGTGCCAGCAGGTATTACGACAGCTCTGGAAACACCATATATTTT.

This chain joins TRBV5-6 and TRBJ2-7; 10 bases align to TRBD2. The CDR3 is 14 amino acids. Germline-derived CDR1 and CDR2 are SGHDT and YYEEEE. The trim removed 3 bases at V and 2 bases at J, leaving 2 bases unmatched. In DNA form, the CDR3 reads TGTGCCAGCAGCTCCGGGACTAGCGCCTACGAGCAGTACTTC. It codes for CASSSGTSAYEQYF. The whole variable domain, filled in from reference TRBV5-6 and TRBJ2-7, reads DAGVTQSPTHLIKTRGQQVTLRCSPKSGHDTVSWYQQALGQGPQFIFQYYEEEERQRGNFPDRFSGHQFPNYSSELNVNALLLGDSALYLCASSSGTSAYEQYFGPGTRLTVT.

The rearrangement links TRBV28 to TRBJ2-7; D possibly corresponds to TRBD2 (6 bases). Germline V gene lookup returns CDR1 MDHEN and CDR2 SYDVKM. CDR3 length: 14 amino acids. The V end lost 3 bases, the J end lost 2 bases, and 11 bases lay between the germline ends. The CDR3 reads CASSFGGSTYEQYF. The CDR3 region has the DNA TGTGCCAGCAGTTTCGGGGGATCTACCTACGAGCAGTACTTC. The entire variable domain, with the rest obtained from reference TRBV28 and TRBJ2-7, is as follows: DVKVTQSSRYLVKRTGEKVFLECVQDMDHENMFWYRQDPGLGLRLIYFSYDVKMKEKGDIPEGYSVSREKKERFSLILESASTNQTSMYLCASSFGGSTYEQYFGPGTRLTVT.

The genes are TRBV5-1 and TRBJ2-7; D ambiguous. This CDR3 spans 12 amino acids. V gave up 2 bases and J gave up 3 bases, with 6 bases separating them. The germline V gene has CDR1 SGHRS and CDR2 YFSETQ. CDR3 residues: CASSFNGYEQYF. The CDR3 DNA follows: TGCGCCAGCAGCTTTAACGGCTACGAGCAGTACTTC.

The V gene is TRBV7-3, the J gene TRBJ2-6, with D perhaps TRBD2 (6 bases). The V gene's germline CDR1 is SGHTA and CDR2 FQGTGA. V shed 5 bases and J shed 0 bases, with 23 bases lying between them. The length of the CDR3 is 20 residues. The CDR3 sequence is CASSPSPWDFGSSGANVLTF. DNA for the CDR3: TGTGCCAGCAGCCCAAGTCCCTGGGACTTCGGAAGCTCTGGGGCCAACGTCCTGACTTTC.

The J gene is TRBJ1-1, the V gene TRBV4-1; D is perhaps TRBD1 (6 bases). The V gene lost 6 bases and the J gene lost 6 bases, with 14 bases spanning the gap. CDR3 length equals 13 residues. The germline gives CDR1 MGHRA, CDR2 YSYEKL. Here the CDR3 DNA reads TGCGCCAGCAGGGGGGGCGGGGGTCCTGAAGCTTTCTTT. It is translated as CASRGGGGPEAFF.

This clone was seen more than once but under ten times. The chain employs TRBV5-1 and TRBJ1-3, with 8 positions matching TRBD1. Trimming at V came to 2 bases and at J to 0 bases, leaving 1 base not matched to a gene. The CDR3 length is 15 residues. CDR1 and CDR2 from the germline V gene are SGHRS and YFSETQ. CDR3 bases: TGCGCCAGCAGCTTCGGACAGGGCTCTGGAAACACCATATATTTT. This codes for CASSFGQGSGNTIYF.

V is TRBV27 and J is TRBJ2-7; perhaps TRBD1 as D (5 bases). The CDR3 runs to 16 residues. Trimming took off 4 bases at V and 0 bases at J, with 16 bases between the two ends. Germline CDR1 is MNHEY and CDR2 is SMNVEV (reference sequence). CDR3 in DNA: TGTGCCAGCAGTTCCAGGGTGGTCCTGAGCTCCTACGAGCAGTACTTC. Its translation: CASSSRVVLSSYEQYF.

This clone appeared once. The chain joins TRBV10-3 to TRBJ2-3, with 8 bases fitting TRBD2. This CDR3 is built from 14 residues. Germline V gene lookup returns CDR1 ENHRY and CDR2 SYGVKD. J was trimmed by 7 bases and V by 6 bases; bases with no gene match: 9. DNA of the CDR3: TGTGCCATCAGAGCGGGAGCCGGGTCAAATACGCAGTATTTT. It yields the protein CAIRAGAGSNTQYF.

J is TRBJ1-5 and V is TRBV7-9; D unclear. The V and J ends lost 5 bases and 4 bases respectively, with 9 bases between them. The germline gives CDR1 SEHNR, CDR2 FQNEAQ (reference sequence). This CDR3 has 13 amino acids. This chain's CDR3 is CASSQSANQPQHF. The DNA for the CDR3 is TGTGCCAGCAGCCAGTCAGCGAATCAGCCCCAGCATTTT.